The 5 T cell receptor beta chains given below trace back to one sample, sequenced in a study of T cells in Graves' hyperthyroidism and ophthalmopathy. Researchers amplified the TCR beta CDR3 regions from RNA transcripts. TCR CDR3 regions were first amplified by RT-PCR with HTBI primers. TCRdb redid the calling of the multiplex PCR reads with MiXCR, one entry per CDR3 protein. The table has about 420,000 distinct CDR3 sequences, about a sixth seen once. The sample comprised blood. These receptors were obtained from a woman between 18 and 30 years old with Graves' hyperthyroidism.

The chain uses TRBV29-1 and TRBJ2-2; TRBD2 is a possible D gene (5 bases). This CDR3 contains 14 residues. With 1 base removed from V and 2 bases from J, the gap between germline ends came to 8 bases. CDR1 is SQVTM and CDR2 is ANQGSEA in the germline V gene. Written as DNA, the CDR3 is TGCAGCGTTGAAGGGCGGGCCAACACCGGGGAGCTGTTTTTT. Amino acid sequence: CSVEGRANTGELFF.

This clonotype was seen ten or more times. The CDR3 reads CASRPGGWGTEAFF. The CDR3 bases are TGTGCCAGCCGCCCAGGGGGCTGGGGCACTGAAGCTTTCTTT. This chain links TRBV6-1 with TRBJ1-1, with TRBD1 matching 8 bases. The germline V gene has CDR1 MNHNS and CDR2 SASEGT. This CDR3 has 14 amino acids. V gave up 8 bases and J gave up 4 bases; unmatched junction bases: 9.

This clonotype was recorded at least ten times. The chain couples TRBV5-1 to TRBJ2-3; D is uncertain. V lost 2 bases to trimming and J lost 0 bases, with 7 bases between them. Germline CDR1 SGHRS, CDR2 YFSETQ. The CDR3 runs 14 residues. The CDR3: CASSFGSSTDTQYF. The DNA of the CDR3 is TGCGCCAGCAGCTTTGGATCTAGCACAGATACGCAGTATTTT.

The J gene is TRBJ2-7, the V gene TRBV27; 9 bases align to TRBD1. Germline loops: CDR1 MNHEY, CDR2 SMNVEV (reference sequence). The length of the CDR3 is 15 residues. The V and J ends lost 5 bases and 3 bases, in that order; junction bases with no gene match: 8. DNA for the CDR3: TGTGCCAGCAGTCCAAGTCCGGACAGGGGCTACGAGCAGTACTTC. Translating it yields CASSPSPDRGYEQYF.

This clonotype was recorded many times. The genes are TRBV12-3 or TRBV12-4 and TRBJ1-5; possibly TRBD1 for D (5 bases). V was shortened by 6 bases and J by 5 bases, with 20 bases between the two germline ends. The CDR3 extends over 16 amino acids. This chain's CDR3 is CASSTFLGGRDQPQHF. In nucleotides, the CDR3 is TGTGCCAGCAGCACCTTCCTTGGGGGTAGGGATCAGCCCCAGCATTTT.